Shown below are 21 T cell receptor beta chains from a single sample sequenced in a study of blood T cell repertoires in COVID-19. TCRdb's table, derived via immunoSEQ multiplex PCR, lists solely in-frame clones and lacks some. The sample consists of around 470,000 clones, approximately 89% of them appearing once. The sample consisted of peripheral blood. All receptors come from a man in his late teens or twenties with COVID-19, enrolled during active disease.

This clone appeared once. CDR3 in amino acids: CASRKFGGAYNEQFF. The CDR3 DNA sequence: TGTGCCAGCAGAAAATTCGGTGGAGCCTACAATGAGCAGTTCTTC. The chain recombines TRBV5-4 with TRBJ2-1; unclear D gene. Trimming cost V 5 bases and J 2 bases, with 14 bases left between them. Germline lookup yields CDR1 SGHNT and CDR2 YYREEE (reference sequence). The CDR3 consists of 15 residues.

The chain has TRBV7-6 and TRBJ1-6; D is perhaps TRBD1 (6 bases). The germline gives CDR1 SGHVS, CDR2 FNYEAQ. The CDR3 contains 15 residues. Trimming removed 2 bases at V and 10 bases at J, with 15 bases between. In nucleotides, the CDR3 is TGTGCCAGCAGCTTAACAGGGTGGGGAAAATCACCCCTCCACTTT. Residues: CASSLTGWGKSPLHF. The entire variable domain, with the rest obtained from reference TRBV7-6 and TRBJ1-6, is as follows: GAGVSQSPRYKVTKRGQDVALRCDPISGHVSLYWYRQALGQGPEFLTYFNYEAQQDKSGLPNDRFSAERPEGSISTLTIQRTEQRDSAMYRCASSLTGWGKSPLHFGNGTRLTVT.

V is TRBV12-3 or TRBV12-4 and J is TRBJ1-1; D ambiguous. The CDR3 contains 13 residues. Deletions cut 6 bases from V and 6 bases from J, with 14 bases between. CDR3 DNA: TGTGCCAGCAGCTCTGTCCTCGGTGCTGAAGCTTTCTTT. Translated: CASSSVLGAEAFF.

This sequence joins TRBV19 and TRBJ2-7, with 7 bases aligning to TRBD2. CDR1 is LNHDA and CDR2 is SQIVND in the germline V gene (reference sequence). The CDR3 runs 12 residues. The junction had 1 base not matched to a gene; V was cut back by 7 bases and J by 1 base. CDR3 amino acids: CASNSGSYEQYF. CDR3 DNA: TGTGCCAGTAATAGCGGGTCCTACGAGCAGTACTTC.

The CDR3 sequence is CASSSLGGLGYGYTF. CDR3 DNA: TGTGCCAGCAGCTCGCTAGGAGGGTTAGGCTATGGCTACACCTTC. This chain links TRBV7-9 with TRBJ1-2; the D is unclear. The CDR3 length is 15 residues. Germline CDR1 is SEHNR and CDR2 is FQNEAQ (reference sequence). Trimming removed 4 bases at V and 4 bases at J, with 16 bases between.

The chain carries TRBV19 and TRBJ2-3; TRBD1 matches 8 bases. V gave up 3 bases and J gave up 4 bases; unmatched junction bases: 6. The germline gives CDR1 LNHDA, CDR2 SQIVND (reference sequence). The CDR3 extends over 15 amino acids. The CDR3 region has the DNA TGTGCCAGTAGTATGGACAGGGTTAATGCAGATACGCAGTATTTT. As protein: CASSMDRVNADTQYF.

The gene calls are TRBV5-1 and TRBJ2-7, with TRBD1 as a possible D gene (6 bases). The CDR3 runs to 14 residues. Germline V lookup: CDR1 SGHRS, CDR2 YFSETQ. V was clipped by 1 base and J by 2 bases, with 10 bases between them. The CDR3 protein is CASSLTAGAYEQYF. In DNA, the CDR3 is TGCGCCAGCAGCTTGACGGCAGGGGCCTACGAGCAGTACTTC.

The V call is TRBV18, the J call TRBJ1-4, with D maybe TRBD1 (6 bases). The V gene lost 3 bases and the J gene lost 6 bases, with 11 bases spanning the gap. CDR3 length: 14 amino acids. Germline CDR1 KGHSH, CDR2 LQKENI. The CDR3 DNA sequence: TGTGCCAGCTCACCCCAGGGGATGGATGAAAAACTGTTTTTT. Translating it yields CASSPQGMDEKLFF.

This chain links TRBV5-6 with TRBJ2-1, with 13 bases identical to TRBD2. Germline CDR1 is SGHDT and CDR2 is YYEEEE. V lost 2 bases, J lost 7 bases, and 6 bases stayed unmatched. CDR3 length: 16 amino acids. DNA of the CDR3: TGTGCCAGCAGCTTAGGACTAGCGGGAGTGTCAAATGAGCAGTTCTTC. Encoded protein: CASSLGLAGVSNEQFF.

The V gene is TRBV3-1 (or the pseudogene TRBV3-2), the J gene TRBJ2-4; possibly TRBD2 for D (5 bases). Germline-derived CDR1 and CDR2 are LGHDT and YNNKEL (reference sequence). CDR3 size: 14 residues. V was trimmed by 0 bases and J by 8 bases, leaving 11 bases between them. This CDR3 reads CASSQDLDGDIQYF. CDR3 coding DNA: TGTGCCAGCAGCCAAGACCTCGACGGGGACATTCAGTACTTC.

This chain connects TRBV11-3 to TRBJ2-7; 7 bases map to TRBD1. Per the germline V gene, CDR1 is SGHNT and CDR2 is YENEEA. The CDR3 extends over 13 amino acids. After removal of 6 bases from V and 3 bases from J, the junction contained 5 bases not matched to a gene. The CDR3 is CASSTGDNYEQYF. The CDR3 nucleotides are TGTGCCAGCAGTACAGGGGACAACTACGAGCAGTACTTC.

The V gene is TRBV11-2, the J gene TRBJ2-7; D gene unclear. V lost 0 bases, J lost 6 bases, and 9 bases lay in between. This CDR3 region has 13 residues. Germline CDR1 is SGHAT and CDR2 is FQNNGV. The CDR3: CASSLDSGLEQYF. Written as DNA, the CDR3 is TGTGCCAGCAGCTTAGATTCTGGGCTCGAGCAGTACTTC.

The V gene is TRBV6-2 or TRBV6-3, the J gene TRBJ1-2; 9 bases are shared with TRBD1. The germline CDR1 and CDR2 sequences are MNHEY and SVGEGT. This CDR3 has 16 residues. The V segment lost 0 bases and the J segment 6 bases; nucleotides outside the gene matches: 8. In DNA form, the CDR3 reads TGTGCCAGCAGTTACTCAGCGGGACAGGGTGTTAATGGCTACACCTTC. Protein: CASSYSAGQGVNGYTF.

The rearrangement uses TRBV5-1 and TRBJ2-5; tentatively, D is TRBD1 (6 bases). The CDR3 totals 14 residues. The V end was cut by 0 bases, the J end by 3 bases, with 9 bases between. In germline, CDR1 is SGHRS, CDR2 YFSETQ. CDR3 sequence (DNA): TGCGCCAGCAGCTTGGAACAGGGTAAAGAGACCCAGTACTTC. This sequence encodes CASSLEQGKETQYF. The whole variable domain, remainder taken from reference TRBV5-1 and TRBJ2-5, is KAGVTQTPRYLIKTRGQQVTLSCSPISGHRSVSWYQQTPGQGLQFLFEYFSETQRNKGNFPGRFSGRQFSNSRSEMNVSTLELGDSALYLCASSLEQGKETQYFGPGTRLLVL.

The V and J genes are TRBV3-1 (or the pseudogene TRBV3-2) and TRBJ2-7; 8 nucleotides match TRBD1. Trimming at V came to 0 bases and at J to 10 bases, leaving 2 bases not matched to a gene. Germline CDR1 reads LGHDT; CDR2 reads YNNKEL (reference sequence). The CDR3 extends over 12 amino acids. Here the CDR3 reads CASSQDTGGQYF. CDR3 in DNA: TGTGCCAGCAGCCAAGATACAGGGGGACAGTACTTC.

This chain joins TRBV19 and TRBJ1-6, with 7 bases fitting TRBD1. Germline CDR1 LNHDA, CDR2 SQIVND (reference sequence). The V segment lost 10 bases and the J segment 3 bases; nucleotides outside the gene matches: 9. CDR3 size: 15 residues. The CDR3 here is CATRQGWSYNSPLHF. The CDR3 DNA reads TGTGCCACCCGACAGGGTTGGAGCTATAATTCACCCCTCCACTTT.

This chain links TRBV18 with TRBJ1-2; unclear D gene. Trimming took 0 bases from V and 4 from J, leaving 9 bases between them. CDR1 is KGHSH and CDR2 is LQKENI in the germline V gene. CDR3 length: 14 residues. Here the CDR3 reads CASSPPERGYGYTF. The CDR3 DNA reads TGTGCCAGCTCACCACCGGAACGGGGCTATGGCTACACCTTC.

This chain links TRBV10-2 with TRBJ2-5, with 7 bases lining up with TRBD1. The CDR3 sequence is 14 residues long. Trimming took 9 bases from V and 4 from J; bases not matched to a gene: 11. From germline, CDR1 is WSHSY and CDR2 SAAADI. CDR3 sequence reads: CARTGTVWTETQYF. The CDR3, as DNA: TGCGCCAGGACCGGGACAGTATGGACAGAGACCCAGTACTTC.

V gene TRBV19 combines with J gene TRBJ2-5, with D hard to call. With 4 bases removed from V and 1 base from J, the gap between germline ends came to 7 bases. The CDR3 runs to 13 residues. Germline V lookup: CDR1 LNHDA, CDR2 SQIVND (reference sequence). The CDR3 is CASSTVRQETQYF. CDR3 DNA: TGTGCCAGTAGTACCGTCCGCCAAGAGACCCAGTACTTC.

V gene TRBV5-4 combines with J gene TRBJ1-2; 7 nucleotides match TRBD1. The CDR3 is made up of 14 amino acids. The junction had 9 bases not matched to a gene; V was cut back by 3 bases and J by 7 bases. Germline V gene sequence: CDR1 SGHNT, CDR2 YYREEE (reference sequence). The CDR3 region is CASSYRGLEVGYTF. The CDR3 bases are TGTGCCAGCAGCTATAGGGGGCTGGAGGTTGGCTACACCTTC.

This chain connects TRBV2 to TRBJ2-1; 12 nucleotides agree with TRBD2. Trimming cost V 6 bases and J 5 bases; bases outside gene matches: 8. Per germline, CDR1 SNHLY and CDR2 FYNNEI. The CDR3 runs 16 residues. The CDR3 here is CASRELAGGRNNEQFF. In DNA form, the CDR3 reads TGTGCCAGCAGGGAGCTAGCGGGGGGGCGGAACAATGAGCAGTTCTTC.